Below, one T cell receptor beta chain is given with its context. Its antigen remains unidentified. Primers for the PCR totalled 60 Vbeta and 13 Jbeta. The repertoire was sequenced with immunoSEQ multiplex PCR; TCRdb's copy has only in-frame clones and lacks some. This table has under 150,000 clones, roughly four fifths appearing once. Deletions cut 2 bases from V and 0 bases from J, with 11 bases between. CDR1 is SNHLY, CDR2 FYNNEI, per germline. This CDR3 spans 17 amino acids. This specimen belongs to a study of cytomegalovirus exposure and HLA in healthy donors. Overall study findings and caveats: Within an earlier analysis, most TCR beta V segments proved productive either about 87% or about 30% of the time. Later examination showed HLA-associated TCR beta chains had greater clonal expansion than equally common others.

Sequenced input: PBMCs. The origin of this receptor is a young man in good health and CMV-seronegative. The chain employs TRBV2 and TRBJ2-6, with TRBD2 as a possible D gene (7 bases). This CDR3 is CASSERGGVSGANVLTF. Written as DNA, the CDR3 is TGTGCCAGCAGTGAAAGGGGGGGGGTCTCTGGGGCCAACGTCCTGACTTTC.